Listed here are 2 T cell receptor beta chains from one sample, sequenced in a study of OX40 agonist ivuxolimab in advanced cancers. TCRdb's copy holds only in-frame clones and misses some; the assay was immunoSEQ multiplex PCR. The sample lists under 65,000 clones, about 85% occurring once. The material was CD4+ or CD8+ T cells sorted from blood, obtained in a trial of the OX40 agonist ivuxolimab. The receptors were sampled from an adult with an advanced solid tumor such as melanoma, head and neck, liver or kidney cancer.

The V gene is TRBV7-9, the J gene TRBJ2-7; TRBD2 might be the D (6 bases). Looked up from germline, CDR1 is SEHNR and CDR2 is FQNEAQ (reference sequence). The CDR3 has 14 residues. V gave up 7 bases and J gave up 5 bases, with 18 bases separating them. The CDR3 is CASTLGGGTNEQYF. As DNA, the CDR3 is TGTGCCAGCACGCTAGGAGGAGGGACGAACGAGCAGTACTTC.

On this clone itself: Other DNA sequences within the sample encode an identical CDR3. The genes are TRBV5-1 and TRBJ1-1; D ambiguous. Germline CDR1 is SGHRS and CDR2 is YFSETQ. The CDR3 contains 13 residues. V was clipped by 0 bases and J by 4 bases, with 7 bases between them. The CDR3 is CASSLGESTEAFF. In nucleotides, the CDR3 is TGCGCCAGCAGCTTGGGGGAGAGCACTGAAGCTTTCTTT.